A single sample gave rise to the 31 T cell receptor beta chains below, sequenced in a study of cytomegalovirus exposure and HLA in healthy donors. PCR employed 60 Vbeta and 13 Jbeta primers. Only in-frame clones appear in the TCRdb table, and some are missing; sequencing was by immunoSEQ multiplex PCR. The sample records fewer than 200,000 clones, approximately 81% being singletons. The sequencing input was PBMCs. Receptor source: a man aged 18-30 years in good health and CMV-seropositive.

The genes are TRBV9 and TRBJ1-1, with D maybe TRBD1 (6 bases). Trimming left V 5 bases short and J 4 bases short, with 15 bases between. The CDR3 sequence is 14 residues long. Germline V gene data show CDR1 as SGDLS and CDR2 as YYNGEE. CDR3: CASSGSGESTEAFF. The CDR3 nucleotides read TGTGCCAGCAGTGGATCAGGGGAGAGCACTGAAGCTTTCTTT. Looking up the rest from reference TRBV9 and TRBJ1-1 gives the full variable domain: DSGVTQTPKHLITATGQRVTLRCSPRSGDLSVYWYQQSLDQGLQFLIQYYNGEERAKGNILERFSAQQFPDLHSELNLSSLELGDSALYFCASSGSGESTEAFFGQGTRLTVV.

The chain links TRBV29-1 to TRBJ2-7, with D possibly matching TRBD1 (6 bases). Trimming took 5 bases from V and 2 from J, leaving 10 bases between them. Germline assignment: CDR1 SQVTM and CDR2 ANQGSEA. This CDR3 is 12 amino acids long. The chain's CDR3 is CSVTTGTYEQYF. In nucleotides, the CDR3 is TGCAGCGTTACGACAGGTACCTACGAGCAGTACTTC.

V is TRBV23-1 and J is TRBJ1-2, with 7 bases aligning to TRBD1. TRBV23-1 is annotated as an ORF whose role is uncertain. This CDR3 contains 20 residues. V lost 0 bases, J lost 4 bases, and 20 bases stayed unmatched. Here the CDR3 reads CASSQSSFRRDRQQSYGYTF. The CDR3 bases are TGCGCCAGCAGTCAATCTTCCTTTCGGCGGGACAGACAACAAAGCTATGGCTACACCTTC.

As concerns this clone: At one end the junction does not follow the germline gene, possibly because of a read error. The CDR3 sequence is CSSSLAGQMNTEAFF. The CDR3 DNA reads TGTTCCAGCAGCTTAGCGGGACAGATGAACACTGAAGCTTTCTTT. The chain is built from TRBV7-9 and TRBJ1-1; 7 nucleotides line up with TRBD1. This CDR3 is built from 15 residues. Germline CDR1 is SEHNR and CDR2 is FQNEAQ (reference sequence). Full variable domain (outside the CDR3, taken from reference TRBV7-9 and TRBJ1-1): DTGVSQNPRHKITKRGQNVTFRCDPISEHNRLYWYRQTLGQGPEFLTYFQNEAQLEKSRLLSDRFSAERPKGSFSTLEIQRTEQGDSAMYLCSSSLAGQMNTEAFFGQGTRLTVV.

The rearrangement joins TRBV6-6 to TRBJ1-1; D is perhaps TRBD1 (6 bases). Deletions cut 2 bases from V and 5 bases from J, with 12 bases between. This CDR3 has 14 residues. CDR1 and CDR2 (germline): MNHNY, SVGAGI (reference sequence). CDR3 in amino acids: CASSYRTETTEAFF. As DNA, the CDR3 is TGTGCCAGCAGTTACAGGACAGAAACGACTGAAGCTTTCTTT.

Note on this clone: Other DNA sequences in this specimen translate into the identical CDR3. The chain uses TRBV5-4 and TRBJ1-2, with D maybe TRBD1 (6 bases). This CDR3 region has 13 residues. CDR1 SGHNT and CDR2 YYREEE come from the germline V gene (reference sequence). The V and J ends lost 4 bases and 1 base respectively, with 8 bases between them. In DNA form, the CDR3 reads TGTGCCAGCAGCCCGGACAGTAACTATGGCTACACCTTC. Its translation: CASSPDSNYGYTF.

This clone was recorded only once. The chain combines TRBV5-5 with TRBJ2-6; the match to TRBD1 covers 10 bases. This CDR3 spans 16 amino acids. V gave up 6 bases and J gave up 1 base; unmatched junction bases: 4. Germline V gene lookup returns CDR1 SGHKS and CDR2 YYEKEE (reference sequence). CDR3 DNA: TGTGCCAGCATTAGGGACAGGGGTTCTGGGGCCAACGTCCTGACTTTC. Protein sequence: CASIRDRGSGANVLTF. Together with reference TRBV5-5 and TRBJ2-6, the CDR3 gives the full variable domain: DAGVTQSPTHLIKTRGQQVTLRCSPISGHKSVSWYQQVLGQGPQFIFQYYEKEERGRGNFPDRFSARQFPNYSSELNVNALLLGDSALYLCASIRDRGSGANVLTFGAGSRLTVL.

This clone was counted a single time. The chain uses TRBV19 and TRBJ1-2; D not resolved. CDR1 LNHDA and CDR2 SQIVND come from the germline V gene (reference sequence). Trimming stripped 5 bases from V and 9 bases from J, with 19 bases between. This CDR3 region has 14 residues. The CDR3 bases are TGTGCCAGTAGTGACTCCCCCGCCCAGAGGAGCTACACCTTC. Protein: CASSDSPAQRSYTF.

The J gene is TRBJ2-7, the V gene TRBV6-6; 11 nucleotides agree with TRBD2. The CDR3 spans 16 residues. CDR1 MNHNY and CDR2 SVGAGI come from the germline V gene (reference sequence). V lost 2 bases, J lost 2 bases, and 5 bases stayed unmatched. CDR3 in amino acids: CASSYGGSGGAYEQYF. CDR3 coding DNA: TGTGCCAGCAGTTACGGGGGTAGCGGGGGGGCCTACGAGCAGTACTTC.

Here the CDR3 reads CASTVDSMNTEAFF. The DNA of the CDR3 is TGTGCCAGTACCGTGGACAGCATGAACACTGAAGCTTTCTTT. V is TRBV19 and J is TRBJ1-1; D possibly corresponds to TRBD1 (6 bases). CDR3 length: 14 residues. The V and J ends lost 7 bases and 0 bases respectively, with 12 bases between them. CDR1 LNHDA and CDR2 SQIVND come from the germline V gene (reference sequence).

The V and J genes are TRBV25-1 and TRBJ2-7, with D perhaps matching TRBD1 (5 bases). CDR3 length: 15 residues. The V gene's germline CDR1 is MGHDK and CDR2 SYGVNS. Trimming pared 4 bases from V and 0 bases from J, leaving 13 bases between. This CDR3 is CASSGDSYSSYEQYF. Written as DNA, the CDR3 is TGTGCCAGCAGTGGAGACAGCTATAGCTCCTACGAGCAGTACTTC.

The genes are TRBV19 and TRBJ2-3; D is unclear. The CDR3 consists of 15 residues. The germline V gene encodes CDR1 LNHDA and CDR2 SQIVND (reference sequence). V was cut by 5 bases and J by 0 bases, with 12 bases left in between. Written as DNA, the CDR3 is TGTGCCAGTAGTCCGCTAGGCGCTAGCACAGATACGCAGTATTTT. This codes for CASSPLGASTDTQYF.

This clone was seen a few times. The chain joins TRBV4-1 to TRBJ1-1; D might be TRBD1 (6 bases). The germline V and J ends were trimmed by 3 bases and 7 bases, with 12 bases remaining between them. CDR3 size: 13 residues. From germline, CDR1 is MGHRA and CDR2 YSYEKL. The CDR3 DNA follows: TGCGCCAGCAGCCACGAAGACAGGAGTGAAGCTTTCTTT. Protein: CASSHEDRSEAFF.

The chain uses TRBV7-2 and TRBJ2-5; TRBD2 matches at 10 bases. The J call may not be correct, given that the DNA end is closer to TRBJ2-7. This CDR3 region has 15 residues. Looked up from germline, CDR1 is SGHTA and CDR2 is FQGNSA. This chain's CDR3 is CASSRTSGVVYEQYF. The CDR3 DNA reads as TGTGCCAGCAGCAGAACTAGCGGGGTGGTCTACGAGCAGTACTTC.

This clone has a handful of counts. The rearrangement uses TRBV7-2 and TRBJ2-1, with a weak D call TRBD2 (5 bases). The CDR3 extends over 14 amino acids. The V end lost 4 bases, the J end lost 6 bases, and 13 bases lay between the germline ends. The germline V gene encodes CDR1 SGHTA and CDR2 FQGNSA. The CDR3 is CASSSGSRANEQFF. CDR3 nucleotides: TGTGCCAGCAGCTCGGGGTCGAGGGCCAATGAGCAGTTCTTC. Using reference TRBV7-2 and TRBJ2-1 for the parts outside the CDR3, the full variable domain is GAGVSQSPSNKVTEKGKDVELRCDPISGHTALYWYRQSLGQGLEFLIYFQGNSAPDKSGLPSDRFSAERTGGSVSTLTIQRTQQEDSAVYLCASSSGSRANEQFFGPGTRLTVL.

CDR3 region: CASSLNLLLAGGAGELFF. CDR3 nucleotides: TGCGCCAGCAGCCTCAACCTCCTACTAGCGGGGGGCGCCGGGGAGCTGTTTTTT. V usage is TRBV4-1 and J usage is TRBJ2-2; TRBD2 aligns across 12 bases. CDR1 is MGHRA and CDR2 is YSYEKL in the germline V gene. V dropped 4 bases and J dropped 6; count of bases not matched to a gene: 12. The CDR3 is made up of 18 amino acids.

This rearrangement joins TRBV6-6 to TRBJ1-1; D is unclear. The CDR3 has 12 residues. Per the germline V gene, CDR1 is MNHNY and CDR2 is SVGAGI (reference sequence). V was trimmed by 3 bases and J by 4 bases, leaving 6 bases between them. Here the CDR3 DNA reads TGTGCCAGCAGTTATCTAGGCACTGAAGCTTTCTTT. Translation gives CASSYLGTEAFF.

Points on this clone: The junction departs from germline at one end; a sequencing error may be responsible. The genes are TRBV7-9 and TRBJ1-1; tentative D call: TRBD1 (5 bases). The germline gives CDR1 SEHNR, CDR2 FQNEAQ (reference sequence). The CDR3 consists of 14 residues. The CDR3 here is CSSSLGAQYTEAFF. The CDR3 nucleotides read TGTTCCAGCAGCTTAGGGGCACAGTACACTGAAGCTTTCTTT.

This chain joins TRBV5-8 and TRBJ2-2, with 9 bases matching TRBD1. This CDR3 has 16 amino acids. The germline V gene encodes CDR1 SGHTS and CDR2 YDEGEE. Germline trimming cut 4 bases from V and 3 bases from J; bases unmatched to any gene: 7. The CDR3 DNA reads as TGTGCCAGCAGCACCACAGGGGGCCTACACACCGGGGAGCTGTTTTTT. This codes for CASSTTGGLHTGELFF.

This clone was picked up a small number of times. V and J are TRBV29-1 and TRBJ2-7, with TRBD2 identical over 10 bases. Trimming at V came to 3 bases and at J to 0 bases, leaving 8 bases not matched to a gene. The germline gives CDR1 SQVTM, CDR2 ANQGSEA. The CDR3 is 16 amino acids. CDR3 residues: CSVEKASGGSSYEQYF. The CDR3 DNA follows: TGCAGCGTTGAGAAGGCTAGCGGGGGCAGCTCCTACGAGCAGTACTTC.

V gene TRBV11-3 combines with J gene TRBJ2-3; tentatively, D is TRBD2 (6 bases). V was trimmed by 1 base and J by 4 bases, leaving 15 bases between them. Germline CDR1 reads SGHNT; CDR2 reads YENEEA. This CDR3 region has 16 residues. Written as DNA, the CDR3 is TGTGCCAGCAGCTTAGTGGGGCGGGGAACGCCAGATACGCAGTATTTT. It is translated as CASSLVGRGTPDTQYF.

Details on this clone: The same CDR3 can be traced to other DNA sequences in this sample. The chain links TRBV5-1 to TRBJ1-4; TRBD1 matches at 11 bases. Germline-derived CDR1 and CDR2 are SGHRS and YFSETQ. The V gene end was trimmed by 5 bases and the J gene end by 2 bases; junction bases not matched to a gene: 2. The CDR3 contains 15 residues. CDR3 sequence: CASSRTGGTNEKLFF. The CDR3 DNA reads TGCGCCAGCAGTCGGACAGGGGGCACTAATGAAAAACTGTTTTTT.

The V gene is TRBV19, the J gene TRBJ1-2, with TRBD1 identical over 10 bases. J lost 8 bases, V lost 4 bases, and 7 bases had no gene match. Germline lookup yields CDR1 LNHDA and CDR2 SQIVND (reference sequence). This CDR3 has 14 residues. The CDR3 spells CASSTGTGASGYTF. The CDR3 DNA sequence: TGTGCCAGTAGTACCGGGACAGGGGCTTCCGGCTACACCTTC.

This clone occurred a few times. This chain uses TRBV5-1 with TRBJ1-1, with 7 bases aligning to TRBD1. Trimming cost V 4 bases and J 5 bases; bases outside gene matches: 8. Germline CDR1 and CDR2: SGHRS and YFSETQ. The CDR3 is 14 residues long. As DNA, the CDR3 is TGCGCCAGCAGCGCGGATAGGGGGCAAACTGAAGCTTTCTTT. Translation: CASSADRGQTEAFF.

The CDR3 DNA is TGCGCCAGCAGTCCTGGGACAGGGGACGTCCAGCCCCAGCATTTT. Protein: CASSPGTGDVQPQHF. The V and J genes are TRBV5-1 and TRBJ1-5; 10 bases are shared with TRBD1. The CDR3 has 15 amino acids. Germline V lookup: CDR1 SGHRS, CDR2 YFSETQ. V lost 5 bases, J lost 7 bases, and 9 bases stayed unmatched. The entire variable domain, with the rest obtained from reference TRBV5-1 and TRBJ1-5, is as follows: KAGVTQTPRYLIKTRGQQVTLSCSPISGHRSVSWYQQTPGQGLQFLFEYFSETQRNKGNFPGRFSGRQFSNSRSEMNVSTLELGDSALYLCASSPGTGDVQPQHFGDGTRLSIL.

The rearrangement uses TRBV30 and TRBJ2-7; 7 bases agree with TRBD1. The junction had 5 bases not matched to a gene; V was cut back by 1 base and J by 5 bases. Germline V CDR1 and CDR2: GTSNPN, SVGIG (reference sequence). The CDR3 contains 13 residues. This chain's CDR3 is CAWSDRGRDEQYF. The CDR3 DNA is TGTGCCTGGAGTGACAGGGGAAGGGACGAGCAGTACTTC. The full variable domain, with the rest looked up from reference TRBV30 and TRBJ2-7, is SQTIHQWPATLVQPVGSPLSLECTVEGTSNPNLYWYRQAAGRGLQLLFYSVGIGQISSEVPQNLSASRPQDRQFILSSKKLLLSDSGFYLCAWSDRGRDEQYFGPGTRLTVT.

In its sample, this clone was seen a few times. The chain joins TRBV5-1 to TRBJ1-1; 9 bases match TRBD1. The length of the CDR3 is 13 residues. With 4 bases clipped from V and 4 bases from J, the junction kept 2 bases outside the gene matches. Germline CDR1 SGHRS, CDR2 YFSETQ. DNA of the CDR3: TGCGCCAGCAGCCGGGACAGGGTCACTGAAGCTTTCTTT. Its protein product is CASSRDRVTEAFF. Full variable domain (remainder filled in from reference TRBV5-1 and TRBJ1-1): KAGVTQTPRYLIKTRGQQVTLSCSPISGHRSVSWYQQTPGQGLQFLFEYFSETQRNKGNFPGRFSGRQFSNSRSEMNVSTLELGDSALYLCASSRDRVTEAFFGQGTRLTVV.

The chain combines TRBV5-5 with TRBJ1-2; perhaps TRBD1 as D (5 bases). Germline V CDR1 and CDR2: SGHKS, YYEKEE (reference sequence). Trimming left V 3 bases short and J 3 bases short, with 15 bases between. The CDR3 is made up of 15 amino acids. CDR3 in amino acids: CASSSRGGTDYGYTF. In DNA, the CDR3 is TGTGCCAGCAGCTCTAGGGGCGGGACGGACTATGGCTACACCTTC.

The genes are TRBV5-6 and TRBJ1-1; 10 bases agree with TRBD1. The germline V gene has CDR1 SGHDT and CDR2 YYEEEE. CDR3 length: 15 residues. Trimming cost V 0 bases and J 1 base; bases outside gene matches: 0. CDR3 sequence (DNA): TGTGCCAGCAGCTTGGGGGACAGGGGGAACACTGAAGCTTTCTTT. It translates to CASSLGDRGNTEAFF.

J is TRBJ1-4 and V is TRBV5-1, with a possible D match to TRBD1 (5 bases). CDR1 and CDR2 from the germline V gene are SGHRS and YFSETQ. The CDR3 extends over 15 amino acids. Trimming shortened V by 4 bases and J by 0 bases, and 10 bases separated the two germline ends. Here the CDR3 reads CASSGGTATNEKLFF. The CDR3, as DNA: TGCGCCAGCAGCGGCGGGACGGCAACTAATGAAAAACTGTTTTTT.

V gene TRBV10-3 combines with J gene TRBJ2-7, with 12 bases identical to TRBD2. Germline V gives CDR1 ENHRY, CDR2 SYGVKD. This CDR3 is built from 13 residues. J lost 3 bases, V lost 8 bases, and 2 bases had no gene match. The CDR3 DNA sequence: TGTGCCATCCGGACTAGCGGGGACTACGAGCAGTACTTC. This codes for CAIRTSGDYEQYF.